The 18 T cell receptor beta chains below all came from one sample that was sequenced in a study of spatial heterogeneity in lung cancer. These receptors' targets are unknown. Time point given: sample taken at primary tumor resection. Study conclusions and caveats: Expanded intratumoral alpha and beta TCR counts tracked tumor mutation counts.

TCRdb re-called the 5' RACE reads through MiXCR, storing one row per CDR3 protein. The sample records fewer than 6,500 distinct CDR3 sequences, around 8.3% being singletons. Sample: lung tumor tissue, taken at surgery. These receptors were taken from a female donor with early-stage non-small cell lung cancer.

This clonotype was detected ten times or more. A library prepared for alpha chains yielded this beta chain as an off-target read; its size is of little meaning. The chain has TRBV7-9 and TRBJ2-5; 7 nucleotides line up with TRBD2. Trimming at V came to 2 bases and at J to 2 bases, leaving 5 bases not matched to a gene. Per germline, CDR1 SEHNR and CDR2 FQNEAQ (reference sequence). The CDR3 totals 15 residues. The CDR3 loop is CASSLRLAGQETQYF. The CDR3 coding sequence is TGTGCCAGCAGCTTAAGACTAGCCGGGCAAGAGACCCAGTACTTC.

A remark on this clonotype: This beta chain appears as a stray read in a library generated for alpha chains; its size is not informative. This chain uses TRBV7-2 with TRBJ2-3, with D perhaps being TRBD1 or TRBD2 (5 bases each). The ends were cut back, 5 bases at V and 2 bases at J, with 17 bases in the middle. The germline V gene encodes CDR1 SGHTA and CDR2 FQGNSA. CDR3 length: 16 residues. This chain's CDR3 is CASSNPRGPLTDTQYF. CDR3 DNA: TGTGCCAGCAGCAATCCCCGGGGCCCACTCACAGATACGCAGTATTTT.

By share, this clonotype ranks as medium-sized. This beta chain represents an off-target read in a library built for alpha chains; its size is of limited meaning. The chain combines TRBV4-3 with TRBJ1-2; 10 nucleotides agree with TRBD1. The V segment lost 3 bases and the J segment 0 bases; nucleotides outside the gene matches: 1. Looked up from germline, CDR1 is LGHNA and CDR2 is YSLEER. The CDR3 length is 15 residues. Here the CDR3 reads CASSQDRGSNYGYTF. CDR3 bases: TGCGCCAGCAGCCAGGACAGGGGGTCTAACTATGGCTACACCTTC.

This clonotype was seen repeatedly, ten times or more. This beta chain lies outside the target of a library built for alpha chains; its clone size means little. This sequence joins TRBV6-1 and TRBJ2-7, with 7 bases lining up with TRBD1. V lost 1 base and J lost 6; bases outside the gene matches: 9. Germline V gene data show CDR1 as MNHNS and CDR2 as SASEGT. This CDR3 contains 15 residues. As DNA, the CDR3 is TGTGCCAGCAGTGAAGGGACAGGCCCGCTTAGCGAGCAGTACTTC. The encoded protein is CASSEGTGPLSEQYF.

On this clonotype itself: Since it is a stray read in a library aimed at alpha chains, this beta chain has a size that is not meaningful. The chain is built from TRBV3-1 and TRBJ1-6, with 7 positions matching TRBD1. CDR3 length: 13 residues. The junction had 6 bases not matched to a gene; V was cut back by 10 bases and J by 6 bases. CDR1 is LGHDT and CDR2 is YNNKEL in the germline V gene (reference sequence). CDR3 sequence: CATSDRVNSPLHF. CDR3 in DNA: TGTGCCACCTCCGACAGGGTTAATTCACCCCTCCACTTT.

This clonotype was seen repeatedly, ten times or more. This beta chain is an unintended read in a library built for alpha chains; its size means little. The CDR3 spells CASSQSSSYTDTQYF. The CDR3 nucleotides read TGTGCCAGCAGCCAATCTTCTAGCTACACAGATACGCAGTATTTT. The rearrangement links TRBV3-1 to TRBJ2-3; D is perhaps TRBD2 (5 bases). The V and J ends lost 2 bases and 2 bases respectively, with 11 bases between them. The CDR3 covers 15 residues. Germline values: CDR1 LGHDT, CDR2 YNNKEL (reference sequence).

In this sample, this clonotype turned up many times. This beta chain lies outside the target of a library built for alpha chains; its clone size means little. The rearrangement uses TRBV24-1 and TRBJ2-2; 8 positions match TRBD1. CDR1 KGHDR and CDR2 SFDVKD come from the germline V gene. V lost 9 bases and J lost 6; bases outside the gene matches: 8. The CDR3 is 14 amino acids. The CDR3 reads CATGDRGGSGELFF. In nucleotides, the CDR3 is TGTGCCACCGGCGACAGGGGTGGTTCCGGGGAGCTGTTTTTT.

At least ten counts were recorded for this clonotype. This beta chain is off target for a library built for alpha chains, so its abundance means little. This sequence joins TRBV28 and TRBJ1-2, with D possibly matching TRBD1 (5 bases). Germline assignment: CDR1 MDHEN and CDR2 SYDVKM. The CDR3 extends over 11 amino acids. V was clipped by 3 bases and J by 9 bases, with 8 bases between them. Here the CDR3 DNA reads TGTGCCAGCAGTTTGTGGGGGAGCTACACCTTC. As protein: CASSLWGSYTF.

This clonotype has a count of ten or more. This beta chain slipped into a library made for alpha chains as a stray read, so its size is not meaningful. CDR3 in amino acids: CSARDTGDGYTF. The CDR3 nucleotides are TGCAGTGCTAGAGACACGGGGGACGGCTACACCTTC. The rearrangement joins TRBV20-1 to TRBJ1-2; D might be TRBD1 (5 bases). Germline CDR1 DFQATT, CDR2 SNEGSKA (reference sequence). Trimming took 0 bases from V and 8 from J, leaving 10 bases between them. The CDR3 totals 12 residues.

This clonotype was recorded many times. Being off target in a library aimed at alpha chains, this beta chain has a size of little meaning. The rearrangement joins TRBV12-3 or TRBV12-4 to TRBJ2-3, with 9 bases aligning to TRBD2. This CDR3 spans 15 amino acids. V was clipped by 3 bases and J by 5 bases; unmatched bases: 6. CDR3 sequence (DNA): TGTGCCAGCAGTTTGCGGCGGGAGGGAGTAGATACGCAGTATTTT. Protein sequence: CASSLRREGVDTQYF.

With respect to this clonotype: Because the library targeted alpha chains, this beta chain is an off-target read whose size means little. The chain links TRBV6-1 to TRBJ2-1; the D is unclear. CDR3 length: 14 residues. Germline-derived CDR1 and CDR2 are MNHNS and SASEGT. Trimming pared 3 bases from V and 3 bases from J, leaving 9 bases between. For the CDR3, the DNA is TGTGCCAGCAGTGATCCCGGGTACTACAATGAGCAGTTCTTC. Protein sequence: CASSDPGYYNEQFF.

This clonotype was recorded many times. This beta chain slipped into a library made for alpha chains as a stray read, so its size is not meaningful. This chain connects TRBV12-5 to TRBJ2-3; TRBD1 aligns across 7 bases. Germline V lookup: CDR1 LGHNT, CDR2 FRNRAP. J gave up 0 bases and V 7 bases, and 10 bases lay outside the gene matches. The CDR3 is 16 amino acids. The CDR3 is CASAKSDRASTDTQYF. Written as DNA, the CDR3 is TGTGCTAGTGCCAAGAGCGACAGGGCGAGCACAGATACGCAGTATTTT.

The sample holds many counts of this clonotype. No conserved phenylalanine or tryptophan ends this CDR3, so it is likely a read error. The limits of the CDR3 on the DNA are not certain, so only TCRdb's listed CDR3 is given. Since it is a stray read in a library aimed at alpha chains, this beta chain has a size that is not meaningful. The CDR3 here is CSASAGSGKL. The chain employs TRBV20-1 and TRBJ2-7; the table's D gene call, TRBD1, was not cross checked with the DNA. CDR1 DFQATT and CDR2 SNEGSKA come from the germline V gene (reference sequence). The CDR3 is made up of 10 amino acids, end residues included.

This clonotype is categorized as medium-sized. The library was designed around alpha chains, so this beta chain is a stray read whose abundance carries little weight. The chain links TRBV29-1 to TRBJ2-5; D gene unclear. Germline-derived CDR1 and CDR2 are SQVTM and ANQGSEA. V lost 5 bases and J lost 1, with 8 bases in between. This CDR3 is built from 12 residues. The CDR3 region has the DNA TGCAGCGTTCTTCCCCGCCAAGAGACCCAGTACTTC. The encoded protein is CSVLPRQETQYF.

The sample holds many counts of this clonotype. Because the library targeted alpha chains, this beta chain is an off-target read whose size means little. This chain joins TRBV7-2 and TRBJ1-2; the D is unclear. CDR3 length: 13 amino acids. Looked up from germline, CDR1 is SGHTA and CDR2 is FQGNSA. V was shortened by 5 bases and J by 6 bases, with 13 bases between the two germline ends. The CDR3 DNA follows: TGTGCCAGCAGCCCCCGCGAGCAAAATGGCTACACCTTC. Its translation: CASSPREQNGYTF.

This clonotype is medium-sized (0.01 to 0.1%) within its sample. The library was designed around alpha chains, so this beta chain is a stray read whose abundance carries little weight. The V call is TRBV11-2, the J call TRBJ2-6; D is unclear. Trimming removed 8 bases at V and 2 bases at J, with 7 bases between. CDR3 length: 13 residues. CDR1 and CDR2 (germline): SGHAT, FQNNGV. Here the CDR3 reads CASGGTGANVLTF. The CDR3 nucleotides read TGTGCCAGCGGTGGGACTGGGGCCAACGTCCTGACTTTC.

This clonotype is classed as medium-sized. This beta chain appears as a stray read in a library generated for alpha chains; its size is not informative. J is TRBJ2-3 and V is TRBV5-1; D call uncertain. Trimming took off 4 bases at V and 0 bases at J, with 3 bases between the two ends. CDR1 SGHRS and CDR2 YFSETQ come from the germline V gene. The CDR3 totals 12 residues. The CDR3 nucleotides read TGCGCCAGCAGCCGGAGCACAGATACGCAGTATTTT. Protein sequence: CASSRSTDTQYF.

In the case of this clonotype: Since the library was made to target alpha chains, this beta chain is a stray read and its abundance is not meaningful. The genes are TRBV12-3 or TRBV12-4 and TRBJ1-6; possibly TRBD1 for D (5 bases). The CDR3 is 14 residues long. Trimming stripped 8 bases from V and 7 bases from J, with 15 bases between. The CDR3 nucleotides read TGTGCCAGCGCCCCGGGACTTTCAAATTCACCCCTCCACTTT. Protein: CASAPGLSNSPLHF.